This passage covers 3 T cell receptor delta chains from one sample sequenced in a study of gamma-delta T cells after stem cell transplantation. TCRdb repeated clone calling on the RT-PCR reads with CATT. The sample shows about 14,000 delta-chain clones, 30% to 35% of them seen only once. Sequencing used gamma-delta T cells. All receptors come from a human donor. It is not recorded whose cells these are; they may come from a transplant donor.

This clone was found a few times. The J gene is TRDJ1, the V gene TRAV29/DV5; 8 nucleotides align to TRDD3. V gave up 1 base and J gave up 0 bases; unmatched junction bases: 20. The germline CDR1 and CDR2 sequences are NSMFDY and ISSIKDK. The CDR3 sequence is 20 residues long. In DNA, the CDR3 is TGTGCAGCAAGCAATCCCAGTTCCTCCCATACTGGGGGTCACACCGATAAACTCATCTTT. It codes for CAASNPSSSHTGGHTDKLIF.

This clone was counted a few times. The chain couples TRDV1 to TRDJ1, with 11 bases lining up with TRDD3. The CDR3 totals 23 residues. Germline V CDR1 and CDR2: TSWWSYY, QGS. The junction had 21 bases not matched to a gene; V was cut back by 0 bases and J by 0 bases. CDR3 bases: TGTGCTCTTGGGGAACTAGTCTACCTAAACCTCCACTGGGGGATATCCCACACCGATAAACTCATCTTT. This sequence encodes CALGELVYLNLHWGISHTDKLIF.

This clone showed up just a few times. The rearrangement links TRDV1 to TRDJ1; 9 bases agree with TRDD3. The CDR3 contains 22 residues. V was pared by 5 bases and J by 0 bases, with 25 bases of the junction left unmatched. Germline values: CDR1 TSWWSYY, CDR2 QGS. CDR3 in amino acids: CALGKYTTSGGFGTLYTDKLIF. CDR3 sequence (DNA): TGTGCTCTTGGGAAGTATACTACGTCTGGGGGATTCGGAACCCTGTACACCGATAAACTCATCTTT.